The present T cell receptor beta chain was sequenced within a study of T cell responses to AZD1222 COVID-19 vaccine. With regard to this clone: Its specificity is unknown.

Clones were sequenced by immunoSEQ multiplex PCR, and TCRdb holds only the in-frame ones, with some missing. Here the sample spans approximately 80,000 clones, around 90% being singletons. Second doses that came at about 4 or about 12 weeks were put together. Overall study results and limits: With two AZD1222 doses given, Spike-specific TCR breadth and depth both rose. Only 5 to 7 individuals given AZD1222 were seropositive at baseline. As reported, nearly half of all spike-specific TCRs target variant regions that are unmutated.

The TCR comes from an adult who received the AZD1222 COVID-19 vaccine. Sequences were derived from peripheral blood, sampled 28 days after the second AZD1222 dose.

The CDR3 DNA reads TGTGCCAGCAGCGAGGGGACAGCCGGCGATCAGCCCCAGCATTTT. Translating it yields CASSEGTAGDQPQHF. J is TRBJ1-5 and V is TRBV7-9, with TRBD1 matching 7 bases. There are 15 residues in the CDR3. V lost 5 bases, J lost 5 bases, and 9 bases stayed unmatched. Germline CDR1 SEHNR, CDR2 FQNEAQ (reference sequence).